The 28 T cell receptor beta chains in this list originate from one sample, sequenced in a study of blood T cell repertoires in COVID-19. TCRdb's copy holds only in-frame clones and misses some; the assay was immunoSEQ multiplex PCR. Counted here are 13,000 to 15,000 clones, approximately 86% occurring once; the ten biggest clones make up 15% to 20%. Sequences were obtained from peripheral blood. The receptors shown here come from a human donor in a cohort sampled during active COVID-19.

The V gene is TRBV6-5, the J gene TRBJ1-2; TRBD1 matches at 8 bases. The CDR3 contains 14 residues. From germline, CDR1 is MNHEY and CDR2 SVGAGI. V trimming: 0 bases; J trimming: 8 bases; junction bases outside the gene matches: 5. This chain's CDR3 is CASSYSTGVQGYTF. CDR3 DNA sequence: TGTGCCAGCAGTTACTCGACAGGGGTTCAGGGCTACACCTTC.

The gene calls are TRBV4-3 and TRBJ2-3, with a weak D call TRBD2 (5 bases). The CDR3 is 14 residues long. Germline CDR1 is LGHNA and CDR2 is YSLEER. Trimming left V 4 bases short and J 5 bases short, with 13 bases between. The CDR3 coding sequence is TGCGCCAGCAGCCGGGCTCGGGGAGAAGATACGCAGTATTTT. Encoded protein: CASSRARGEDTQYF.

V is TRBV5-4 and J is TRBJ1-2; 9 nucleotides align to TRBD1. V was pared by 5 bases and J by 8 bases, with 13 bases of the junction left unmatched. This CDR3 is 15 amino acids long. CDR1 is SGHNT, CDR2 YYREEE, per germline (reference sequence). The CDR3 DNA is TGTGCCAGCAGTTTCACTCAACAGGGGGCGGAGGGCTACACCTTC. It translates to CASSFTQQGAEGYTF.

The chain employs TRBV7-2 and TRBJ2-3, with a tentative D call TRBD2 (5 bases). The CDR3 is made up of 14 amino acids. V lost 3 bases, J lost 8 bases, and 15 bases lay in between. Per germline, CDR1 SGHTA and CDR2 FQGNSA. The CDR3 bases are TGTGCCAGCAGCTTGCTAGGTTTCGGAGGTACGCAGTATTTT. As protein: CASSLLGFGGTQYF.

This clone has just one count. The chain employs TRBV12-5 and TRBJ2-3; 8 bases are shared with TRBD1. Germline CDR1 reads LGHNT; CDR2 reads FRNRAP. CDR3 length: 17 residues. With 2 bases clipped from V and 2 bases from J, the junction kept 9 bases outside the gene matches. CDR3: CASGLRAGQGYTDTQYF. CDR3 DNA: TGTGCTAGTGGTTTGCGGGCAGGACAGGGATACACAGATACGCAGTATTTT. The entire variable domain, with the rest obtained from reference TRBV12-5 and TRBJ2-3, is as follows: DARVTQTPRHKVTEMGQEVTMRCQPILGHNTVFWYRQTMMQGLELLAYFRNRAPLDDSGMPKDRFSAEMPDATLATLKIQPSEPRDSAVYFCASGLRAGQGYTDTQYFGPGTRLTVL.

The V call is TRBV3-1 (or the pseudogene TRBV3-2), the J call TRBJ1-2; D call uncertain. Deletions cut 0 bases from V and 2 bases from J, with 7 bases between. The CDR3 spans 14 residues. The germline V gene has CDR1 LGHDT and CDR2 YNNKEL (reference sequence). Here the CDR3 DNA reads TGTGCCAGCAGCCAAGAAGACACAAACTATGGCTACACCTTC. As protein: CASSQEDTNYGYTF.

The chain is built from TRBV11-2 and TRBJ1-4; TRBD1 is a possible D gene (6 bases). Germline lookup yields CDR1 SGHAT and CDR2 FQNNGV. Deletions cut 0 bases from V and 6 bases from J, with 17 bases between. The CDR3 extends over 17 amino acids. CDR3 DNA sequence: TGTGCCAGCAGCTTAGAAAATCCGGGCAGGGGAGATGAAAAACTGTTTTTT. Residues: CASSLENPGRGDEKLFF.

The chain links TRBV6-1 to TRBJ1-1; TRBD1 might be the D (5 bases). V lost 1 base to trimming and J lost 11 bases, with 17 bases between them. CDR1 MNHNS and CDR2 SASEGT come from the germline V gene. There are 14 residues in the CDR3. CDR3 DNA: TGTGCCAGCAGTGAAGTGGGGGATTGGCGGGACGCTTTCTTT. Amino acids: CASSEVGDWRDAFF.

The rearrangement links TRBV10-3 to TRBJ2-7, with 9 bases aligning to TRBD1. Per the germline V gene, CDR1 is ENHRY and CDR2 is SYGVKD. The V and J ends lost 0 bases and 2 bases, in that order; junction bases with no gene match: 5. CDR3 size: 16 residues. DNA for the CDR3: TGTGCCATCAGTGAGTCGAGGGACAGGGTCCCCTACGAGCAGTACTTC. This gives the protein CAISESRDRVPYEQYF.

The table lists this clone with a count of one. The rearrangement links TRBV11-2 to TRBJ1-1, with D tentatively TRBD1 (5 bases). This CDR3 is 15 amino acids long. V shed 4 bases and J shed 6 bases, with 18 bases lying between them. Germline V gene lookup returns CDR1 SGHAT and CDR2 FQNNGV. CDR3 amino acids: CASSSYTAGLAEAFF. In DNA, the CDR3 is TGTGCCAGCAGCTCATATACGGCAGGGCTCGCTGAAGCTTTCTTT.

The V and J genes are TRBV7-2 and TRBJ2-3, with 11 bases aligning to TRBD2. With V trimmed by 1 base and J by 7 bases, 4 bases remained unmatched. Germline V gives CDR1 SGHTA, CDR2 FQGNSA. CDR3 length equals 15 residues. The CDR3 DNA follows: TGTGCCAGCAGCTTAGTAGCGGGGGGGCGTTATACGCAGTATTTT. This encodes CASSLVAGGRYTQYF.

The chain has TRBV5-4 and TRBJ2-6; 7 nucleotides agree with TRBD1. V lost 4 bases, J lost 0 bases, and 10 bases stayed unmatched. The length of the CDR3 is 18 residues. Germline V gene sequence: CDR1 SGHNT, CDR2 YYREEE (reference sequence). The CDR3 is CASSVRTGDSSGANVLTF. CDR3 nucleotide sequence: TGTGCCAGCAGCGTACGGACAGGCGATAGCTCTGGGGCCAACGTCCTGACTTTC.

The genes are TRBV4-3 and TRBJ1-6; a possible D gene is TRBD1 (6 bases). The CDR3 is 14 amino acids. CDR1 and CDR2 from the germline V gene are LGHNA and YSLEER. V was trimmed by 4 bases and J by 7 bases, leaving 11 bases between them. CDR3 protein: CASSLGAGNSPLHF. As DNA, the CDR3 is TGCGCCAGCAGCCTGGGGGCAGGAAATTCACCCCTCCACTTT.

This chain connects TRBV11-2 to TRBJ1-3, with D possibly being TRBD1 (5 bases). The germline V and J ends were trimmed by 0 bases and 4 bases, with 13 bases remaining between them. Germline assignment: CDR1 SGHAT and CDR2 FQNNGV. This CDR3 is 16 amino acids long. CDR3 residues: CASSLDRGGFGNTIYF. CDR3 coding DNA: TGTGCCAGCAGCTTAGACCGGGGGGGTTTCGGAAACACCATATATTTT. Combining the CDR3 with reference TRBV11-2 and TRBJ1-3 gives the whole variable domain EAGVAQSPRYKIIEKRQSVAFWCNPISGHATLYWYQQILGQGPKLLIQFQNNGVVDDSQLPKDRFSAERLKGVDSTLKIQPAKLEDSAVYLCASSLDRGGFGNTIYFGEGSWLTVV.

This chain uses TRBV5-1 with TRBJ2-2; 8 nucleotides align to TRBD2. V was pared by 5 bases and J by 2 bases, with 5 bases of the junction left unmatched. In germline, CDR1 is SGHRS, CDR2 YFSETQ. The CDR3 sequence is 15 residues long. CDR3 in amino acids: CASRISGVNTGELFF. DNA of the CDR3: TGCGCCAGCAGGATTAGCGGGGTCAACACCGGGGAGCTGTTTTTT.

This chain connects TRBV5-5 to TRBJ1-5, with TRBD1 matching over 8 bases. The CDR3 is 16 amino acids. Germline V CDR1 and CDR2: SGHKS, YYEKEE (reference sequence). V shed 3 bases and J 5 bases; nucleotides not matched to a gene: 10. In nucleotides, the CDR3 is TGTGCCAGCAGCTGGACCGCAGGGGGCTGGGATCAGCCCCAGCATTTT. Translating gives CASSWTAGGWDQPQHF.

The rearrangement joins TRBV3-1 (or the pseudogene TRBV3-2) to TRBJ2-3, with 10 bases lining up with TRBD1. Germline V gives CDR1 LGHDT, CDR2 YNNKEL (reference sequence). This CDR3 comprises 17 residues. Trimming cost V 2 bases and J 6 bases; bases outside gene matches: 11. The CDR3 here is CASSQPSGTGDFDTQYF. CDR3 in DNA: TGTGCCAGCAGCCAACCGTCCGGGACAGGGGACTTCGATACGCAGTATTTT.

The chain is built from TRBV6-1 and TRBJ1-5, with D maybe TRBD1 (6 bases). V was shortened by 0 bases and J by 0 bases, with 15 bases between the two germline ends. Germline V CDR1 and CDR2: MNHNS, SASEGT. There are 18 residues in the CDR3. The CDR3 region is CASSEAGLWTDSNQPQHF. CDR3 sequence (DNA): TGTGCCAGCAGTGAAGCAGGCCTTTGGACAGATAGCAATCAGCCCCAGCATTTT.

This sequence joins TRBV6-5 and TRBJ1-2; TRBD1 matches at 9 bases. The CDR3 runs to 15 residues. V shed 0 bases and J 7 bases; nucleotides not matched to a gene: 6. Germline V lookup: CDR1 MNHEY, CDR2 SVGAGI. CDR3: CASSYSITGGTGYTF. The CDR3 coding sequence is TGTGCCAGCAGTTACTCGATCACAGGGGGCACTGGCTACACCTTC.

V gene TRBV6-5 combines with J gene TRBJ1-1; TRBD1 is a possible D gene (6 bases). Germline V gives CDR1 MNHEY, CDR2 SVGAGI. V was shortened by 6 bases and J by 3 bases, with 14 bases between the two germline ends. This CDR3 is built from 14 residues. The CDR3 DNA follows: TGTGCCAGCAGGAACGGGGGGCGGGACACTGAAGCTTTCTTT. Its protein product is CASRNGGRDTEAFF.

The chain has TRBV6-5 and TRBJ2-3; D might be TRBD1 (6 bases). This CDR3 region has 15 residues. V was clipped by 0 bases and J by 5 bases, with 12 bases between them. Germline assignment: CDR1 MNHEY and CDR2 SVGAGI. In DNA form, the CDR3 reads TGTGCCAGCAGTTACTCTAACAGGGACGGAGATACGCAGTATTTT. Translation gives CASSYSNRDGDTQYF.

The gene calls are TRBV18 and TRBJ1-3; the D gene is possibly TRBD1 (5 bases). The CDR3 runs 15 residues. V lost 2 bases, J lost 3 bases, and 11 bases lay in between. CDR1 and CDR2 from the germline V gene are KGHSH and LQKENI. CDR3: CASSPETGHGNTIYF. CDR3 nucleotide sequence: TGTGCCAGCTCACCAGAAACAGGACATGGAAACACCATATATTTT. Combining the CDR3 with reference TRBV18 and TRBJ1-3 gives the whole variable domain NAGVMQNPRHLVRRRGQEARLRCSPMKGHSHVYWYRQLPEEGLKFMVYLQKENIIDESGMPKERFSAEFPKEGPSILRIQQVVRGDSAAYFCASSPETGHGNTIYFGEGSWLTVV.

V and J are TRBV5-1 and TRBJ1-1; 7 nucleotides match TRBD1. This CDR3 region has 13 residues. Unmatched junction bases numbered 8, after V lost 4 bases and J lost 8 bases. In germline, CDR1 is SGHRS, CDR2 YFSETQ. The CDR3 here is CASSQGPGQEAFF. The CDR3 DNA reads TGCGCCAGCAGCCAAGGCCCGGGACAGGAAGCTTTCTTT.

V is TRBV11-2 and J is TRBJ1-1; no firm D call. The V gene's germline CDR1 is SGHAT and CDR2 FQNNGV. Deletions cut 5 bases from V and 1 base from J, with 14 bases between. CDR3 length: 15 residues. The DNA of the CDR3 is TGTGCCAGCAGCCCCCTTTCGGGGAAGAACACTGAAGCTTTCTTT. It codes for CASSPLSGKNTEAFF.

V gene TRBV19 combines with J gene TRBJ2-3; 11 bases match TRBD2. Trimming at V came to 5 bases and at J to 0 bases, leaving 4 bases not matched to a gene. The V gene's germline CDR1 is LNHDA and CDR2 SQIVND (reference sequence). CDR3 length: 16 residues. The CDR3 nucleotides are TGTGCCAGTAGTGTCCTAGCGGGGGGTAGCACAGATACGCAGTATTTT. Its translation is CASSVLAGGSTDTQYF.

This chain joins TRBV30 and TRBJ1-1; TRBD1 matches 7 bases. This CDR3 is 14 amino acids long. V lost 2 bases and J lost 4; bases outside the gene matches: 7. Germline lookup yields CDR1 GTSNPN and CDR2 SVGIG (reference sequence). In DNA, the CDR3 is TGTGCCTGGAGTAGAGGGGGCAGGGGCACTGAAGCTTTCTTT. Translation: CAWSRGGRGTEAFF.

This clone was counted once. The V and J genes are TRBV9 and TRBJ2-5; a weak D match, TRBD1 (7 bases). V was cut by 3 bases and J by 5 bases, with 20 bases left in between. The CDR3 sequence is 16 residues long. Germline assignment: CDR1 SGDLS and CDR2 YYNGEE. The CDR3 sequence: CASSGRGRGGGETQYF. In nucleotides, the CDR3 is TGTGCCAGCAGCGGAAGGGGGCGAGGTGGAGGGGAGACCCAGTACTTC.

This clone was counted a few times. The chain couples TRBV6-2 or TRBV6-3 to TRBJ2-7; 8 bases are a match to TRBD1. Trimming removed 2 bases from V and 6 bases from J; junction bases left unmatched: 6. This CDR3 is built from 14 residues. Germline CDR1 reads MNHEY; CDR2 reads SVGEGT. The CDR3 coding sequence is TGTGCCAGCAGTTACATCCCCGGGACAGGCGAGCAGTACTTC. Translating gives CASSYIPGTGEQYF.